This T cell receptor (beta chain) was sequenced during a study of T cell responses to AZD1222 COVID-19 vaccine. CDR3 length equals 11 residues. The ends were cut back, 6 bases at V and 7 bases at J, with 9 bases in the middle. The data were produced by immunoSEQ multiplex PCR, yet TCRdb's version contains in-frame clones alone and is incomplete. Of about 67,000 clones listed, about 80% are singletons. The rearrangement uses TRBV12-3 or TRBV12-4 and TRBJ1-1; D remains unclear. The TCR was taken from an adult who received the AZD1222 COVID-19 vaccine. The sequences come from peripheral blood, collected 28 days after the second AZD1222 dose. The CDR3 is CASRLRIEAFF. DNA of the CDR3: TGTGCCAGCAGACTACGGATTGAAGCTTTCTTT.